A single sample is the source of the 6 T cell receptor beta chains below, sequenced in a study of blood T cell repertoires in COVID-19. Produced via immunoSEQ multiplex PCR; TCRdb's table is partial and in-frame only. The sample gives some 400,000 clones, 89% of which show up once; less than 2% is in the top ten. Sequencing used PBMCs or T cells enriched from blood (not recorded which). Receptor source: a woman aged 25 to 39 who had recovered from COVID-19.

The CDR3 reads CASSYLAGAVDTQYF. Written as DNA, the CDR3 is TGTGCCAGCAGTTATCTGGCGGGAGCAGTAGATACGCAGTATTTT. The chain combines TRBV6-5 with TRBJ2-3; 7 bases line up with TRBD2. This CDR3 is 15 amino acids long. CDR1 is MNHEY, CDR2 SVGAGI, per germline. With V trimmed by 3 bases and J by 5 bases, 8 bases remained unmatched.

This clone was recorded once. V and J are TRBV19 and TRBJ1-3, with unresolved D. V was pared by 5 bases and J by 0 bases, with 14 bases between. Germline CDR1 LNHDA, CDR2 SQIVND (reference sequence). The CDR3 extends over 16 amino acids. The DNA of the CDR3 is TGTGCCAGTAGTGTCTCGAAAGCCGGCTCTGGAAACACCATATATTTT. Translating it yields CASSVSKAGSGNTIYF.

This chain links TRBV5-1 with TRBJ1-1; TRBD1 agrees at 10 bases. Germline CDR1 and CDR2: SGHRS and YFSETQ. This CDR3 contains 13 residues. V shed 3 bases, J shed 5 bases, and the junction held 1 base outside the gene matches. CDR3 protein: CASSWTGGTEAFF. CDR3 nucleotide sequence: TGCGCCAGCAGCTGGACAGGGGGGACTGAAGCTTTCTTT. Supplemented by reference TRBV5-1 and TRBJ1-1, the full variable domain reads KAGVTQTPRYLIKTRGQQVTLSCSPISGHRSVSWYQQTPGQGLQFLFEYFSETQRNKGNFPGRFSGRQFSNSRSEMNVSTLELGDSALYLCASSWTGGTEAFFGQGTRLTVV.

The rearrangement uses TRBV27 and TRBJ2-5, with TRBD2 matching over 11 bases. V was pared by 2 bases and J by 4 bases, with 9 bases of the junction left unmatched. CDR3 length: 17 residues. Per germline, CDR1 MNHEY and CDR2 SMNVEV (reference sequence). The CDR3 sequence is CASSLTYPGTSGETQYF. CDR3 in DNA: TGTGCCAGCAGTTTAACCTATCCTGGGACTAGCGGAGAGACCCAGTACTTC.

As DNA, the CDR3 is TGTGCCAGCAGTGAATCAGGCCGAGGCTACACCTTC. Protein product: CASSESGRGYTF. V and J are TRBV2 and TRBJ1-2; D not resolved. V lost 2 bases to trimming and J lost 8 bases, with 9 bases between them. This CDR3 region has 12 residues. CDR1 is SNHLY and CDR2 is FYNNEI in the germline V gene. The full variable domain, with the rest looked up from reference TRBV2 and TRBJ1-2, is EPEVTQTPSHQVTQMGQEVILRCVPISNHLYFYWYRQILGQKVEFLVSFYNNEISEKSEIFDDQFSVERPDGSNFTLKIRSTKLEDSAMYFCASSESGRGYTFGSGTRLTVV.

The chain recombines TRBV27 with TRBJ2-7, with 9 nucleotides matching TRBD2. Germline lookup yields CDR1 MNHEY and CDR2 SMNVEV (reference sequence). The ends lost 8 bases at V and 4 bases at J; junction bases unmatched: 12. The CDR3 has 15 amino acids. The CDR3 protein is CASGGGGWFPYEQYF. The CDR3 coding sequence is TGTGCCAGCGGCGGGGGGGGCTGGTTCCCTTACGAGCAGTACTTC.